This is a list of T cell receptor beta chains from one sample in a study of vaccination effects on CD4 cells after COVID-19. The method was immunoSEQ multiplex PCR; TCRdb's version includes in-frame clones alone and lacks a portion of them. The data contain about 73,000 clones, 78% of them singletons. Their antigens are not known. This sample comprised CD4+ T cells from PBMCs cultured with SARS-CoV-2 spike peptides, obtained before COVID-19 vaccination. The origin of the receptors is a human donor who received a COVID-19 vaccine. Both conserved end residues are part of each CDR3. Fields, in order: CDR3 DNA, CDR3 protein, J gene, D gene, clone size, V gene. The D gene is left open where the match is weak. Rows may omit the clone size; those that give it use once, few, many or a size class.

TGTGCCAGCCGGAGAACAGGGGACGAAAATTCACCCCTCCACTTT | CASRRTGDENSPLHF | TRBJ1-6 | TRBD1 | NA | TRBV6-4
TGTGCCAGCAGCGCCACCAGACAGGGCCCGCGGGAGTATGGCTACACCTTC | CASSATRQGPREYGYTF | TRBJ1-2 | TRBD1 | NA | TRBV9
TGTGCCAGCAGCTTACCAGGGGTGGGCACCGGGGAGCTGTTTTTT | CASSLPGVGTGELFF | TRBJ2-2 | NA | few | TRBV7-3
TGTGCCAGCAGTGACTGGACAGGGCTGAACACTGAAGCTTTCTTT | CASSDWTGLNTEAFF | TRBJ1-1 | TRBD1 | few | TRBV2
TGTGCCAGCAGCCGAGGCGGGGGGGCAGCAGATACGCAGTATTTT | CASSRGGGAADTQYF | TRBJ2-3 | TRBD2 | NA | TRBV28
TGTGCCAGCAGTCTGACGGCTATAGCCAAAAACATTCAGTACTTC | CASSLTAIAKNIQYF | TRBJ2-4 | NA | NA | TRBV6-2/TRBV6-3
TGTGCCAGCAGTTACTCCCAGGGGTTGGGCTACACCTTC | CASSYSQGLGYTF | TRBJ1-2 | NA | NA | TRBV6-5
TGTGCCAGCAGCGGGGGACCGACAGGTAACTTCTACAATGAGCAGTTCTTC | CASSGGPTGNFYNEQFF | TRBJ2-1 | NA | NA | TRBV5-6
TGCGCCAGCAGTCAATCGGCGGGGGCCGCGGGTGAAAAACTGTTTTTT | CASSQSAGAAGEKLFF | TRBJ1-4 | NA | NA | TRBV23-1
TGTGCCAGCTCACCAGACATCAATCAGCCCCAGCATTTT | CASSPDINQPQHF | TRBJ1-5 | NA | NA | TRBV18
TGTGCCAGCAGCCAGGGGACCCAGGGGGATCAGCCCCAGCATTTT | CASSQGTQGDQPQHF | TRBJ1-5 | TRBD1 | NA | TRBV3-1/TRBV3-2
TGTGCCAGCAGTTCCTCGACAGGGACCTATGGCTACACCTTC | CASSSSTGTYGYTF | TRBJ1-2 | TRBD1 | NA | TRBV6-5
TGTGCCAGCCCCGCCTCGGGCTACAAAAGCACAGATACGCAGTATTTT | CASPASGYKSTDTQYF | TRBJ2-3 | NA | NA | TRBV28
TGTGCCAGCAGTTTATCGCCGGAGAACACTGAAGCTTTCTTT | CASSLSPENTEAFF | TRBJ1-1 | NA | NA | TRBV28
TGTGCCAGCAGCTTAGGGGGTCACACTGAAGCTTTCTTT | CASSLGGHTEAFF | TRBJ1-1 | NA | NA | TRBV7-3
TGCGCCAGCAGCTGGGAGATGAACACTGAAGCTTTCTTT | CASSWEMNTEAFF | TRBJ1-1 | NA | NA | TRBV5-1
TGTGCCATCCGATTGTCTAGCGGGGGAACCGGGGAGCTGTTTTTT | CAIRLSSGGTGELFF | TRBJ2-2 | TRBD2 | NA | TRBV2
TGTGCCAGCTCCATCGCGACAGGGGGCCCAGATACGCAGTATTTT | CASSIATGGPDTQYF | TRBJ2-3 | TRBD1 | NA | TRBV11-3
TGCAGTGCTAGTAACCCCCGTAGCAATCAGCCCCAGCATTTT | CSASNPRSNQPQHF | TRBJ1-5 | NA | NA | TRBV20-1
TGTGCCAGCTCACCACAAGGCAGGGCATTACAAGAGACCCAGTACTTC | CASSPQGRALQETQYF | TRBJ2-5 | NA | once | TRBV18
TGCGCCAGCAGCCAAGTTTTGAGGGACAGGGGAGGGTATAGCAATCAGCCCCAGCATTTT | CASSQVLRDRGGYSNQPQHF | TRBJ1-5 | TRBD1 | NA | TRBV4-1
TGCGCCAGCAGGCCGGGGGTGGACACCGGGGAGCTGTTTTTT | CASRPGVDTGELFF | TRBJ2-2 | NA | NA | TRBV10-1
TGTGCCAGCAGCCCAATGACAGGGGCGGGGACTGAAGCTTTCTTT | CASSPMTGAGTEAFF | TRBJ1-1 | TRBD1 | once | TRBV7-9
TGTGCCAGCAGCGTAACCCCAGCGGGGAATACGCAGTATTTT | CASSVTPAGNTQYF | TRBJ2-3 | TRBD2 | NA | TRBV9
TGTGCCAGCAGTTTATTCTCTAGGAACACCGGGGAGCTGTTTTTT | CASSLFSRNTGELFF | TRBJ2-2 | NA | NA | TRBV28
TGCAGCGTTGGGACAGGAAGCAATCAGCCCCAGCATTTT | CSVGTGSNQPQHF | TRBJ1-5 | TRBD1 | NA | TRBV29-1
TGCAGTGCAAGGAGTAATTCACCCCTCCACTTT | CSARSNSPLHF | TRBJ1-6 | NA | few | TRBV20-1
TGTGCCAGCAGCGTCCCTCAGGGTTATAATTCACCCCTCCACTTT | CASSVPQGYNSPLHF | TRBJ1-6 | NA | NA | TRBV5-5
TGTGCCAGTAGTACCAGGGGGTCTAGGTTAAATGAGCAGTTCTTC | CASSTRGSRLNEQFF | TRBJ2-1 | TRBD1 | NA | TRBV19
TGTGCCAGCAGTGAAAAGGGCGGATTTTATGGCTACACCTTC | CASSEKGGFYGYTF | TRBJ1-2 | NA | NA | TRBV6-4
TGTGCCAGTAGTATCGAAGGGGGCACCGGGGAGCTGTTTTTT | CASSIEGGTGELFF | TRBJ2-2 | NA | few | TRBV19
TGTGCCAGCACTGCCTCGGAATTCGGGAGCACTGAAGCTTTCTTT | CASTASEFGSTEAFF | TRBJ1-1 | NA | few | TRBV2
TGTGCCAGCAGTGAATTCCCTATAACCGGGCCATATAGCGCTTTCTTT | CASSEFPITGPYSAFF | TRBJ1-1 | NA | few | TRBV6-1
TGTGCCAGCAGTCCGCCGGGAGGGGTGGCGACTGAAGCTTTCTTT | CASSPPGGVATEAFF | TRBJ1-1 | NA | NA | TRBV27
TGCAGCGTATCAGGACAGAACACTGAAGCTTTCTTT | CSVSGQNTEAFF | TRBJ1-1 | NA | NA | TRBV29-1
TGTGCCAGCAGTGGGAAGCGGGGGACCTACAATGAGCAGTTCTTC | CASSGKRGTYNEQFF | TRBJ2-1 | TRBD2 | few | TRBV25-1
TGTGCCAGCGGGAGGATAACCGCTAACTATGGCTACACCTTC | CASGRITANYGYTF | TRBJ1-2 | NA | NA | TRBV6-5
TGCGCCAGCAGCCCGGGACAGATCCAAGAGACCCAGTACTTC | CASSPGQIQETQYF | TRBJ2-5 | TRBD1 | few | TRBV5-1
TGTGCCAGCAGTCCAGGCTTCCAAGAGACCCAGTACTTC | CASSPGFQETQYF | TRBJ2-5 | NA | NA | TRBV6-5
TGTGCCAGCAGCCAAGAAATTATCCTAGCGGGGTTCATCGCCGGGGAGCTGTTTTTT | CASSQEIILAGFIAGELFF | TRBJ2-2 | TRBD2 | once | TRBV4-2
TGTGCCAGCAGCCAACACGGACAGGTGGGAAACACCATATATTTT | CASSQHGQVGNTIYF | TRBJ1-3 | TRBD1 | once | TRBV11-2
TGTGCCAGCGGTGGGCAGAGTTCAGCCGGGGAGCTGTTTTTT | CASGGQSSAGELFF | TRBJ2-2 | NA | once | TRBV28
TGCGCCAGCCTTGGGCAGGGCAAATCGAACACCGGGGAGCTGTTTTTT | CASLGQGKSNTGELFF | TRBJ2-2 | NA | NA | TRBV10-2
TGCGCCAGCAGCTCCGCCTTAGCGAGGGAGCTGTTTTTT | CASSSALARELFF | TRBJ2-2 | NA | few | TRBV4-3
TGTGCCAGCAGCTTAGACGGGGGGCAGAATGAGCAGTTCTTC | CASSLDGGQNEQFF | TRBJ2-1 | NA | NA | TRBV11-2
TGTGCCAGCAGCTTTGATTCCAGGGCGGCCTATAATTCACCCCTCCACTTT | CASSFDSRAAYNSPLHF | TRBJ1-6 | NA | NA | TRBV11-2
TGTGCCAGCAGAATTAACACTGAAGCTTTCTTT | CASRINTEAFF | TRBJ1-1 | NA | NA | TRBV12-3/TRBV12-4
TGTGCCAGCAGAACCGGGACAGGGCTGACTAATGAAAAACTGTTTTTT | CASRTGTGLTNEKLFF | TRBJ1-4 | TRBD1 | NA | TRBV5-8
TGTGCCAGCAGCTTGGGAGGGGGGGCCTACAATGAGCAGTTCTTC | CASSLGGGAYNEQFF | TRBJ2-1 | NA | few | TRBV5-4
TGTGCCAGCAGTGAGAGGACAGGGGGCCACTATGGCTACACCTTC | CASSERTGGHYGYTF | TRBJ1-2 | TRBD1 | NA | TRBV6-1
TGTGCCAGCTCCACGACGGGTTACACCGGGGAGCTGTTTTTT | CASSTTGYTGELFF | TRBJ2-2 | NA | NA | TRBV19